The 20 T cell receptor beta chains reported below all come from one sample, sequenced in a study of blood T cell repertoires in COVID-19. The protocol was immunoSEQ multiplex PCR, while the TCRdb copy is restricted to in-frame clones and leaves out a portion. The table lists fewer than 300,000 clones, approximately 85% of them singletons. The specimen sequenced was peripheral blood. These TCRs come from a human donor with COVID-19, enrolled during active disease. The donor label of this sample is uncertain.

The chain employs TRBV10-3 and TRBJ1-2, with 7 bases aligning to TRBD1. The V gene end was trimmed by 4 bases and the J gene end by 5 bases; junction bases not matched to a gene: 10. The germline V gene encodes CDR1 ENHRY and CDR2 SYGVKD. CDR3 length equals 15 residues. The CDR3 region has the DNA TGTGCCATCAGTGGGTACGCCGGGACAGCATATGGCTACACCTTC. Translating gives CAISGYAGTAYGYTF.

This clone was counted a few times. Here the CDR3 DNA reads TGTGCCAGCTCGACAGGGAGGAACGAGCAGTACTTC. Protein product: CASSTGRNEQYF. The rearrangement joins TRBV18 to TRBJ2-7; TRBD1 might be the D (7 bases). This CDR3 is built from 12 residues. V shed 6 bases and J shed 5 bases, with 11 bases lying between them. Germline CDR1 KGHSH, CDR2 LQKENI.

As for this clone: A junction end diverges from the germline sequence, so it may reflect a read error. The chain carries TRBV10-2 and TRBJ2-7; perhaps TRBD2 as D (6 bases). The CDR3 is 16 amino acids. Germline CDR1 and CDR2: WSHSY and SAAADI. The DNA for the CDR3 is TGCGCCAGCAGTGAGTCTTTGGAGGGCTGGCCAGCCGGTGGGTATTTC. Its translation: CASSESLEGWPAGGYF.

This clone was seen a handful of times. J is TRBJ1-2 and V is TRBV28; no clear D. This CDR3 spans 14 amino acids. V lost 3 bases, J lost 4 bases, and 12 bases lay in between. CDR1 is MDHEN, CDR2 SYDVKM, per germline. The CDR3 sequence: CASSLGSYRYGYTF. The CDR3 bases are TGTGCCAGCAGTTTGGGCAGCTATCGCTATGGCTACACCTTC.

The chain employs TRBV5-1 and TRBJ2-7; 14 nucleotides line up with TRBD2. Germline CDR1 reads SGHRS; CDR2 reads YFSETQ. V lost 4 bases, J lost 5 bases, and 2 bases stayed unmatched. The CDR3 runs to 14 residues. CDR3 nucleotides: TGCGCCAGCAGCCAGGGACTAGCGGGAGACGAGCAGTACTTC. Protein sequence: CASSQGLAGDEQYF.

This clone was detected only a few times. V is TRBV19 and J is TRBJ1-3; D is undetermined. The CDR3 runs 14 residues. Trimming took off 5 bases at V and 5 bases at J, with 13 bases between the two ends. Looked up from germline, CDR1 is LNHDA and CDR2 is SQIVND (reference sequence). CDR3 residues: CASSSRTGRNTIYF. The CDR3, as DNA: TGTGCCAGTAGTTCCCGGACGGGAAGAAACACCATATATTTT.

The J gene is TRBJ2-1, the V gene TRBV20-1, with 10 bases that match TRBD2. V dropped 3 bases and J dropped 6; count of bases not matched to a gene: 11. Germline V lookup: CDR1 DFQATT, CDR2 SNEGSKA (reference sequence). This CDR3 region has 16 residues. The CDR3 DNA sequence: TGCAGTGCTAGTTCCTTAAGCGGGAGGGTAGGCAATGAGCAGTTCTTC. Its translation is CSASSLSGRVGNEQFF.

CDR3 nucleotide sequence: TGTGCCAGCAGCTTAGGACAGGGTAACACCGGGGAGCTGTTTTTT. Its translation: CASSLGQGNTGELFF. The chain carries TRBV7-3 and TRBJ2-2, with 8 bases fitting TRBD1. The CDR3 extends over 15 amino acids. Per the germline V gene, CDR1 is SGHTA and CDR2 is FQGTGA. V trimming: 2 bases; J trimming: 2 bases; junction bases outside the gene matches: 1.

The chain uses TRBV28 and TRBJ2-3; maybe TRBD2 (5 bases). Germline V CDR1 and CDR2: MDHEN, SYDVKM. The CDR3 length is 14 residues. Trimming pared 6 bases from V and 6 bases from J, leaving 16 bases between. The CDR3: CASRPGSDWDTQYF. The CDR3 DNA sequence: TGTGCCAGCAGGCCCGGGTCGGACTGGGATACGCAGTATTTT.

The V call is TRBV5-6, the J call TRBJ1-2; D uncertain. The CDR3 runs 15 residues. Germline CDR1 is SGHDT and CDR2 is YYEEEE. V gave up 3 bases and J gave up 11 bases, with 23 bases separating them. The CDR3 loop reads CASSSFEGVGSRYTF. The CDR3 coding sequence is TGTGCCAGCAGCTCGTTCGAGGGAGTTGGCTCTAGGTACACCTTC.

The chain is built from TRBV4-1 and TRBJ1-1; no clear D gene. V lost 1 base and J 0 bases, leaving 9 bases between the germline ends. Germline V CDR1 and CDR2: MGHRA, YSYEKL. The CDR3 spans 15 residues. The CDR3: CASSQGIALNTEAFF. CDR3 DNA sequence: TGCGCCAGCAGCCAAGGAATAGCTTTGAACACTGAAGCTTTCTTT.

The genes are TRBV7-9 and TRBJ1-1; TRBD1 is a possible D gene (5 bases). The CDR3 runs 12 residues. The germline gives CDR1 SEHNR, CDR2 FQNEAQ (reference sequence). The V gene lost 7 bases and the J gene lost 3 bases, with 9 bases spanning the gap. CDR3: CASTWGDTEAFF. DNA of the CDR3: TGTGCCAGCACCTGGGGGGACACTGAAGCTTTCTTT.

This rearrangement joins TRBV18 to TRBJ1-1; D is ambiguous. Germline-derived CDR1 and CDR2 are KGHSH and LQKENI. This CDR3 is 13 amino acids long. V dropped 2 bases and J dropped 2 bases, with 6 bases sitting between them. The CDR3 DNA is TGTGCCAGCTCACCAGGGCTCAACACTGAAGCTTTCTTT. Residues: CASSPGLNTEAFF.

The chain has TRBV30 and TRBJ2-3; TRBD2 aligns across 9 bases. The CDR3 is 15 amino acids. The germline V gene encodes CDR1 GTSNPN and CDR2 SVGIG (reference sequence). V lost 1 base to trimming and J lost 8 bases; unmatched junction nucleotides: 10. The CDR3, as DNA: TGTGCCTGGAGTGGCGATGGCGGGAGGGCCGGTACGCAGTATTTT. Translated, it gives CAWSGDGGRAGTQYF.

The CDR3 DNA reads as TGTGCCCCCCTACTGGGGCGGGAGAAGGGAAAGACCCAGTACTTC. Protein sequence: CAPLLGREKGKTQYF. The J gene is TRBJ2-5, the V gene TRBV24-1; TRBD2 matches 7 bases. This CDR3 comprises 15 residues. CDR1 and CDR2 (germline): KGHDR, SFDVKD. After removal of 12 bases from V and 6 bases from J, the junction contained 18 bases not matched to a gene.

This chain links TRBV28 with TRBJ1-4; no reliable D call. V was cut by 2 bases and J by 1 base, with 14 bases left in between. Per germline, CDR1 MDHEN and CDR2 SYDVKM. CDR3 length: 17 amino acids. In DNA, the CDR3 is TGTGCCAGCAGTTTAGCCATAGGAAGAGGAACTAATGAAAAACTGTTTTTT. Residues: CASSLAIGRGTNEKLFF.

This chain joins TRBV18 and TRBJ1-5; D is perhaps TRBD1 (6 bases). This CDR3 contains 14 residues. V was shortened by 5 bases and J by 5 bases, with 13 bases between the two germline ends. CDR1 and CDR2 (germline): KGHSH, LQKENI. DNA of the CDR3: TGTGCCAGCTCATCCAGACAGGACGATCAGCCCCAGCATTTT. Its translation is CASSSRQDDQPQHF.

The chain employs TRBV7-9 and TRBJ1-1; TRBD1 aligns across 8 bases. Germline lookup yields CDR1 SEHNR and CDR2 FQNEAQ (reference sequence). The CDR3 totals 17 residues. V shed 4 bases and J 0 bases; nucleotides not matched to a gene: 10. CDR3 sequence reads: CASSSRQGTRVNTEAFF. The CDR3 region has the DNA TGTGCCAGCAGCTCACGACAGGGGACTCGGGTGAACACTGAAGCTTTCTTT.

V gene TRBV5-4 combines with J gene TRBJ1-6, with TRBD1 matching over 9 bases. CDR3 size: 14 residues. V was pared by 2 bases and J by 10 bases, with 4 bases of the junction left unmatched. CDR1 and CDR2 (germline): SGHNT, YYREEE (reference sequence). The chain's CDR3 is CASSLSGTGSPLHF. CDR3 nucleotides: TGTGCCAGCAGCTTATCCGGGACAGGGTCACCCCTCCACTTT.

A single count supports this clone. This chain joins TRBV19 and TRBJ2-1; 15 bases are shared with TRBD2. This CDR3 region has 16 residues. V lost 6 bases, J lost 7 bases, and 7 bases stayed unmatched. Germline CDR1 LNHDA, CDR2 SQIVND (reference sequence). Written as DNA, the CDR3 is TGTGCCAGTAGATGGACTAGCGGGAGGGGGTCGAATGAGCAGTTCTTC. This gives the protein CASRWTSGRGSNEQFF.